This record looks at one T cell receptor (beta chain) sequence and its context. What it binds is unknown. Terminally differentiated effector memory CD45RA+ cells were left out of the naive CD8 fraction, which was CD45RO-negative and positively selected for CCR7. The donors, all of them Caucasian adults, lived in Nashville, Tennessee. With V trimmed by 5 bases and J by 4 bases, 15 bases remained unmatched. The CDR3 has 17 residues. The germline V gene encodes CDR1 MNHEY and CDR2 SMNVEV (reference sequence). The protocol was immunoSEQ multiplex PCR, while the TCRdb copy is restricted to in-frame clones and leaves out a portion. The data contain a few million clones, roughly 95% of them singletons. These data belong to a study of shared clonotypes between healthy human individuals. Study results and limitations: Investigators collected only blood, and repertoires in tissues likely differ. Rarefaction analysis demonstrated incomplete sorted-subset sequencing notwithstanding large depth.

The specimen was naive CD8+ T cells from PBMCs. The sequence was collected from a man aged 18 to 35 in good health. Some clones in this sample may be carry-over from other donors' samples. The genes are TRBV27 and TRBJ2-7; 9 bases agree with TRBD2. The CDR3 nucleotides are TGTGCCAGCAGTCCCTCCCGTAGGGTAGCGGGAGCTTACGAGCAGTACTTC. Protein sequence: CASSPSRRVAGAYEQYF.